The T cell receptor (beta chain) described here comes from a study of identifying expanded T cells in peripheral blood. General study points: Approximately 1.2 clones differed between technical replicates, versus approximately 17 and 20 over time. Clone count variance between approximately two-week samples rose with total template count.

Libraries were prepared by immunoSEQ multiplex PCR; TCRdb keeps only in-frame clonotypes and omits some of them. The sample carries around 120,000 clones, approximately 86% recorded once. Collection occurred without any documented infections or immune events in donors. Of note for this clone: Its antigen is undetermined.

The germline V gene has CDR1 MNHNY and CDR2 SVGAGI (reference sequence). V dropped 2 bases and J dropped 5 bases, with 13 bases sitting between them. The CDR3 totals 14 residues. The source material was blood. This clonotype originated in a person aged 18 to 69 in good health. The chain joins TRBV6-6 to TRBJ2-7, with a tentative D call TRBD1 (6 bases). CDR3 sequence (DNA): TGTGCCAGCAGTTACCCAATTGGACAGAACGAGCAGTACTTC. Its translation: CASSYPIGQNEQYF.